One sample yielded the 25 T cell receptor beta chains listed below, sequenced in a study of blood T cell repertoires in COVID-19. TCRdb's copy holds only in-frame clones and misses some; the assay was immunoSEQ multiplex PCR. The sample lists about 61,000 clones, approximately 80% seen once, with approximately 6% in the top ten. The sample consisted of peripheral blood. The receptors originated from a woman between 70 and 85 years old with acute or convalescent COVID-19.

This clone showed up just once. The gene calls are TRBV15 and TRBJ2-5; 8 nucleotides agree with TRBD2. Per germline, CDR1 LNHNV and CDR2 YYDKDF (reference sequence). The CDR3 sequence is 15 residues long. J lost 5 bases, V lost 0 bases, and 5 bases had no gene match. For the CDR3, the DNA is TGTGCCACCAGCAGAGATAGGGTAGCGGGGGAGACCCAGTACTTC. It translates to CATSRDRVAGETQYF.

This chain links TRBV19 with TRBJ1-3, with D perhaps TRBD1 (6 bases). Trimming removed 6 bases from V and 1 base from J, with 19 bases in between. The V gene's germline CDR1 is LNHDA and CDR2 SQIVND (reference sequence). CDR3 size: 17 residues. The CDR3 here is CASRKDSPGVSGNTIYF. DNA of the CDR3: TGTGCCAGTAGGAAGGACAGTCCGGGCGTGTCTGGAAACACCATATATTTT.

This chain connects TRBV7-2 to TRBJ1-5; D may be TRBD1 (6 bases). CDR1 is SGHTA and CDR2 is FQGNSA in the germline V gene. This CDR3 has 15 residues. The V and J ends lost 7 bases and 0 bases respectively, with 13 bases between them. This CDR3 is CASTPGVNSNQPQHF. In nucleotides, the CDR3 is TGTGCCAGCACACCAGGGGTAAATAGCAATCAGCCCCAGCATTTT.

The chain uses TRBV30 and TRBJ1-1; D is unclear. The germline CDR1 and CDR2 sequences are GTSNPN and SVGIG (reference sequence). This CDR3 is 11 amino acids long. V dropped 3 bases and J dropped 3 bases, with 5 bases sitting between them. In nucleotides, the CDR3 is TGTGCCTGGAGCCTAGACACTGAAGCTTTCTTT. It is translated as CAWSLDTEAFF.

This chain connects TRBV5-1 to TRBJ2-2; TRBD1 matches 8 bases. Trimming removed 4 bases from V and 1 base from J; junction bases left unmatched: 6. The CDR3 has 16 amino acids. Germline-derived CDR1 and CDR2 are SGHRS and YFSETQ. The CDR3 DNA sequence: TGCGCCAGCAGCAGAATAGGACAGGGGAACACCGGGGAGCTGTTTTTT. The encoded protein is CASSRIGQGNTGELFF.

The V and J genes are TRBV27 and TRBJ2-7, with 15 nucleotides matching TRBD2. The J segment lost 4 bases and the V segment lost 5 bases, leaving 9 bases of the junction unmatched. CDR1 and CDR2 (germline): MNHEY, SMNVEV (reference sequence). The CDR3 runs to 17 residues. Here the CDR3 DNA reads TGTGCCAGCAGTCATAGGACTAGCGGGGGGGCCGGATACGAGCAGTACTTC. Translating it yields CASSHRTSGGAGYEQYF.

This chain joins TRBV13 and TRBJ2-7, with a possible D match to TRBD2 (5 bases). The CDR3 has 13 residues. Germline assignment: CDR1 PRHDT and CDR2 FYEKMQ (reference sequence). V shed 5 bases and J shed 2 bases, with 10 bases lying between them. The CDR3 loop reads CASSAGLTYEQYF. The CDR3 DNA is TGTGCCAGCAGCGCTGGACTGACCTACGAGCAGTACTTC. The full variable domain, with the rest looked up from reference TRBV13 and TRBJ2-7, is AAGVIQSPRHLIKEKRETATLKCYPIPRHDTVYWYQQGPGQDPQFLISFYEKMQSDKGSIPDRFSAQQFSDYHSELNMSSLELGDSALYFCASSAGLTYEQYFGPGTRLTVT.

The V call is TRBV6-6, the J call TRBJ2-7, with D possibly TRBD1 on 5 matching bases. Germline V gene sequence: CDR1 MNHNY, CDR2 SVGAGI (reference sequence). The CDR3 spans 12 residues. V was clipped by 6 bases and J by 3 bases, with 9 bases between them. This CDR3 reads CASRDTNYEQYF. The CDR3 DNA is TGTGCCAGCAGGGACACCAACTACGAGCAGTACTTC.

The CDR3 coding sequence is TGTGCCAGCAGCAGAGCGGCAGATAATTCACCCCTCCACTTT. Amino acids: CASSRAADNSPLHF. V and J are TRBV6-6 and TRBJ1-6; D is uncertain. The CDR3 runs 14 residues. Per the germline V gene, CDR1 is MNHNY and CDR2 is SVGAGI (reference sequence). Trimming left V 6 bases short and J 5 bases short, with 11 bases between.

The V call is TRBV12-3 or TRBV12-4, the J call TRBJ1-2; a weak D match, TRBD1 (5 bases). The CDR3 totals 13 residues. The V end lost 5 bases, the J end lost 5 bases, and 12 bases lay between the germline ends. CDR3 in DNA: TGTGCCAGCAGTCAGGGCCCGGCATATGGCTACACCTTC. Residues: CASSQGPAYGYTF.

This chain links TRBV24-1 with TRBJ2-3, with TRBD2 matching 7 bases. The CDR3 runs 16 residues. Germline V gives CDR1 KGHDR, CDR2 SFDVKD. J gave up 2 bases and V 3 bases, and 7 bases lay outside the gene matches. The chain's CDR3 is CATSDHRAGITDTQYF. As DNA, the CDR3 is TGTGCCACCAGTGATCATAGAGCGGGGATCACAGATACGCAGTATTTT.

The CDR3 loop is CASSLVGGQRGGSDTQYF. CDR3 nucleotide sequence: TGTGCCAGCAGCTTAGTTGGCGGTCAGCGGGGGGGATCAGATACGCAGTATTTT. The rearrangement links TRBV7-9 to TRBJ2-3; TRBD2 aligns across 10 bases. The CDR3 runs to 18 residues. Germline lookup yields CDR1 SEHNR and CDR2 FQNEAQ (reference sequence). Losses at the gene ends were 1 base for V and 4 bases for J; bases not matched to a gene: 11.

This clone has more than one count but fewer than ten. V gene TRBV3-1 (or the pseudogene TRBV3-2) combines with J gene TRBJ2-1, with TRBD2 matching 11 bases. Trimming took 5 bases from V and 9 from J; bases not matched to a gene: 9. The length of the CDR3 is 15 residues. Germline V gene data show CDR1 as LGHDT and CDR2 as YNNKEL (reference sequence). The CDR3 sequence: CASSNGLAGPGEQFF. The DNA of the CDR3 is TGTGCCAGCAGCAACGGACTAGCGGGCCCCGGTGAGCAGTTCTTC.

The CDR3 DNA is TGTGCCAGCAGTGTGTCGGGGGGTTACACCGGGGAGCTGTTTTTT. Amino acids: CASSVSGGYTGELFF. The V call is TRBV25-1, the J call TRBJ2-2; 7 bases line up with TRBD2. The V gene end was trimmed by 4 bases and the J gene end by 3 bases; junction bases not matched to a gene: 5. The CDR3 is made up of 15 amino acids. Looked up from germline, CDR1 is MGHDK and CDR2 is SYGVNS.

This sequence joins TRBV10-3 and TRBJ2-1, with TRBD1 as a possible D gene (6 bases). Trimming stripped 4 bases from V and 6 bases from J, with 13 bases between. The CDR3 length is 14 residues. Germline loops: CDR1 ENHRY, CDR2 SYGVKD. CDR3 protein: CAISAQQGFNEQFF. The CDR3 nucleotides are TGTGCCATCAGTGCTCAGCAGGGGTTCAATGAGCAGTTCTTC.

The chain uses TRBV29-1 and TRBJ1-4, with D unclear. V lost 1 base, J lost 8 bases, and 11 bases lay in between. This CDR3 region has 13 residues. Germline V gene sequence: CDR1 SQVTM, CDR2 ANQGSEA. CDR3 in DNA: TGCAGCGTTGAAGGTCAGACTAGAGAAAAACTGTTTTTT. Protein: CSVEGQTREKLFF. Filled out from reference TRBV29-1 and TRBJ1-4, the complete variable domain reads SAVISQKPSRDICQRGTSLTIQCQVDSQVTMMFWYRQQPGQSLTLIATANQGSEATYESGFVIDKFPISRPNLTFSTLTVSNMSPEDSSIYLCSVEGQTREKLFFGSGTQLSVL.

The chain recombines TRBV28 with TRBJ1-4, with D possibly being TRBD1 (5 bases). This CDR3 spans 15 amino acids. Germline CDR1 MDHEN, CDR2 SYDVKM. Between the trimmed V and J ends, which lost 3 bases and 7 bases, there was a span of 15 bases. CDR3 nucleotides: TGTGCCAGCAGTTTCACAGGCCGGGGGGGTGAAAAACTGTTTTTT. Translation gives CASSFTGRGGEKLFF. The full variable domain, rest sourced from reference TRBV28 and TRBJ1-4, is DVKVTQSSRYLVKRTGEKVFLECVQDMDHENMFWYRQDPGLGLRLIYFSYDVKMKEKGDIPEGYSVSREKKERFSLILESASTNQTSMYLCASSFTGRGGEKLFFGSGTQLSVL.

This chain connects TRBV9 to TRBJ2-4, with TRBD2 as a possible D gene (5 bases). Trimming cost V 0 bases and J 6 bases, with 13 bases left between them. CDR1 is SGDLS, CDR2 YYNGEE, per germline. There are 15 residues in the CDR3. The CDR3 nucleotides are TGTGCCAGCAGCGTAGAGGGTGGAGGTGGAAACATTCAGTACTTC. Translated, it gives CASSVEGGGGNIQYF.

The chain employs TRBV11-2 and TRBJ2-7; D is uncertain. The CDR3 has 15 amino acids. Trimming pared 2 bases from V and 2 bases from J, leaving 13 bases between. From germline, CDR1 is SGHAT and CDR2 FQNNGV. In DNA form, the CDR3 reads TGTGCCAGCAGCTTACTCTCGGGTAAGACCTACGAGCAGTACTTC. Translated, it gives CASSLLSGKTYEQYF.

The chain combines TRBV28 with TRBJ2-2; TRBD1 agrees at 7 bases. Germline CDR1 and CDR2: MDHEN and SYDVKM. The length of the CDR3 is 16 residues. J was trimmed by 2 bases and V by 6 bases; bases with no gene match: 9. The DNA of the CDR3 is TGTGCCAGCAGCTCCGGGGACAGAGTAAACACCGGGGAGCTGTTTTTT. Translated: CASSSGDRVNTGELFF.

The chain is built from TRBV11-3 and TRBJ2-7; 8 positions match TRBD1. The CDR3 has 14 residues. Unmatched junction bases numbered 5, after V lost 5 bases and J lost 2 bases. Germline V CDR1 and CDR2: SGHNT, YENEEA. The CDR3 DNA reads TGTGCCAGCAGCACCCGACAGGGGACCTACGAGCAGTACTTC. It codes for CASSTRQGTYEQYF. Drawing the rest from reference TRBV11-3 and TRBJ2-7, the complete variable domain is EAGVVQSPRYKIIEKKQPVAFWCNPISGHNTLYWYLQNLGQGPELLIRYENEEAVDDSQLPKDRFSAERLKGVDSTLKIQPAELGDSAVYLCASSTRQGTYEQYFGPGTRLTVT.

The chain employs TRBV7-8 and TRBJ2-7, with D uncertain. Per the germline V gene, CDR1 is SGHVS and CDR2 is FQNEAQ. Trimming cost V 3 bases and J 3 bases, with 9 bases left between them. This CDR3 is built from 13 residues. CDR3 protein: CASSLARIYEQYF. The CDR3 DNA is TGTGCCAGCAGCTTGGCCAGAATCTACGAGCAGTACTTC. The variable domain in full, completed from reference TRBV7-8 and TRBJ2-7, reads GAGVSQSPRYKVAKRGQDVALRCDPISGHVSLFWYQQALGQGPEFLTYFQNEAQLDKSGLPSDRFFAERPEGSVSTLKIQRTQQEDSAVYLCASSLARIYEQYFGPGTRLTVT.

V and J are TRBV6-6 and TRBJ1-2; 12 bases match TRBD1. J was trimmed by 8 bases and V by 6 bases; bases with no gene match: 10. The CDR3 runs to 15 residues. Germline assignment: CDR1 MNHNY and CDR2 SVGAGI (reference sequence). The CDR3 nucleotides are TGTGCCAGCAGGCCCGGGACAGGGGGCGCAAAGGGCTACACCTTC. This gives the protein CASRPGTGGAKGYTF.

The chain recombines TRBV11-1 with TRBJ2-2, with TRBD2 matching 7 bases. The germline gives CDR1 SGHAT, CDR2 FQDESV (reference sequence). The CDR3 totals 16 residues. The J segment lost 5 bases and the V segment lost 2 bases, leaving 8 bases of the junction unmatched. CDR3 protein: CASSLRFGGVTGELFF. The DNA of the CDR3 is TGTGCCAGCAGCTTACGTTTTGGGGGGGTAACCGGGGAGCTGTTTTTT.

V usage is TRBV7-9 and J usage is TRBJ1-3; D ambiguous. V was clipped by 7 bases and J by 1 base, with 5 bases between them. The CDR3 extends over 12 amino acids. Germline values: CDR1 SEHNR, CDR2 FQNEAQ (reference sequence). CDR3 DNA sequence: TGTGCCAGCATCCTATCTGGAAACACCATATATTTT. It encodes CASILSGNTIYF.